The clone carrying this TCR beta chain was seen a few times. Its antigen is undetermined. The sample comes from a study of blood T cells in healthy people across ages. Study information: T cells yielded about one barcoded beta molecule per two cells through template switching.

Next came a second PCR, run for roughly 6 to 11 cycles, which used a sample-barcoded 5' primer along with a J-beta primer mix. From the 5' RACE reads, TCRdb called clonotypes with MiXCR, one entry per CDR3 protein. The sample consists of over a million distinct CDR3 sequences, approximately 42% of them appearing once. The CDR3 spans 17 residues. Trimming cost V 5 bases and J 3 bases, with 20 bases left between them. Study-wide points: Samples with more naive T cells showed higher observed beta diversity. In older individuals, TCR beta diversity per million T cells was lower, falling roughly linearly with age. It was the long-lived donors that had more naive CD4+ cells and higher diversity than aged donors.

This chain joins TRBV12-3 or TRBV12-4 and TRBJ1-5; D perhaps matches TRBD1 (5 bases). The TCR originated in a woman under 30 in good health. The sample comprised blood. The CDR3 nucleotides read TGTGCCAGCAGTACCTTAAACAGGATGGGGCCCAATCAGCCCCAGCATTTT. Protein sequence: CASSTLNRMGPNQPQHF.